The 2 T cell receptor beta chains reported below all come from one sample, sequenced in a study of vaccination and CD4 T cells after COVID-19. Treatment described: roughly ten-day PBMC culture with coronavirus spike peptide pools or control peptides (ViraFEST assay). Cultured CD4+ T cells had their DNA profiled by the Oncomine TCR Beta short-read assay. TCRdb passed the PCR reads through MiXCR, listing each CDR3 protein once. The sample has some 8,300 distinct CDR3 sequences; just over 70% are singletons. Their antigens are not known. Sequenced: CD4+ T cells from blood, cultured in vitro. These TCRs come from a human donor who had recovered from COVID-19.

The chain couples TRBV7-2 to TRBJ2-5, with D uncertain. CDR1 and CDR2 (germline): SGHTA, FQGNSA. The CDR3 is 14 amino acids. The V and J ends lost 5 bases and 9 bases respectively, with 19 bases between them. The CDR3 region is CASSHAPEARAQYF. The CDR3 nucleotides read TGTGCCAGCAGCCATGCTCCAGAGGCCCGGGCCCAGTACTTC.

The rearrangement uses TRBV6-2 or TRBV6-3 and TRBJ2-7; 8 nucleotides match TRBD1. The V segment lost 2 bases and the J segment 3 bases; nucleotides outside the gene matches: 9. The length of the CDR3 is 16 residues. Per germline, CDR1 MNHEY and CDR2 SVGEGT. CDR3 region: CASSYRDRLQGYEQYF. The DNA of the CDR3 is TGTGCCAGCAGTTACCGGGACAGGCTACAGGGCTACGAGCAGTACTTC.